This T cell receptor (beta chain) originates from a study of cytomegalovirus exposure and HLA in healthy donors. Study-level points and caveats: With high specificity and sensitivity, the classifier reportedly diagnosed cytomegalovirus status.

Remarks on this clone: Its target is unknown.

This CDR3 contains 17 residues. Germline V gives CDR1 MDHEN, CDR2 SYDVKM. J lost 8 bases, V lost 3 bases, and 14 bases had no gene match. The study ran its PCR with 60 Vbeta and 13 Jbeta primers. TCRdb's table, derived via immunoSEQ multiplex PCR, lists solely in-frame clones and lacks some. Here the sample spans roughly 150,000 clones, 75% to 90% being singletons. The J gene is TRBJ1-1, the V gene TRBV28; 11 nucleotides match TRBD1. The material sequenced was PBMCs. This clonotype was sampled from a boy aged 2 to 10 in good health and CMV-seronegative. CDR3 coding DNA: TGTGCCAGCAGTTTCGGCAACGGTAAGGACAGGGGGCAGGAAGCTTTCTTT. Amino acids: CASSFGNGKDRGQEAFF.